The following is a TCR beta chain sequence with its context. Germline V CDR1 and CDR2: SGHVS, FNYEAQ. There are 15 residues in the CDR3. After removal of 5 bases from V and 2 bases from J, the junction contained 9 bases not matched to a gene. Methods used by the authors: How many nucleated cells were present was estimated from reference gene primer amplification. Assay: immunoSEQ multiplex PCR; the TCRdb copy retains only in-frame clones and omits some. V and J calls and clone size are those listed in that table; D and trimming were worked out from the DNA. The top ten hold about 11% of the sample, which has approximately 140,000 clones, around nine tenths seen once. This entry is derived from a study of blood T cell repertoires in COVID-19. Across the whole study: Specimens from acute and convalescent COVID-19 originated in the United States, Italy and Spain. The analysed material was cDNA or gDNA that came from T cells, B-cell-depleted T cells, or PBMCs.

The sequence derives from a man aged 45-60 years with active or convalescent COVID-19. The genes are TRBV7-6 and TRBJ2-7; 7 bases are shared with TRBD1. The sample was peripheral blood. Here the CDR3 reads CASSVGQDRAYEQYF. CDR3 bases: TGTGCCAGCAGCGTCGGACAGGACAGAGCCTACGAGCAGTACTTC.